This T cell receptor beta chain was identified in a study of cytomegalovirus exposure and HLA in healthy donors. Worth noting for this clone: Antigen unknown.

Primers for the PCR totalled 60 Vbeta and 13 Jbeta. TCRdb keeps only in-frame clones here, not all; method: immunoSEQ multiplex PCR. This sample has about 120,000 clones, with under 80% found just once. The CDR3 is 15 amino acids. CDR1 SGHVS and CDR2 FNYEAQ come from the germline V gene. Germline trimming cut 4 bases from V and 9 bases from J; bases unmatched to any gene: 7. Whole-study findings and limits: The productive fraction for most TCR beta V segments was about 90% or about 30% in an earlier analysis.

The gene calls are TRBV7-6 and TRBJ1-6, with 9 bases aligning to TRBD1. Sequences were obtained from PBMCs. This sequence was found in a woman aged 45-60 years in good health and CMV-seropositive. The CDR3, as DNA: TGTGCCAGCAGCTACGGGGGACAGGGATCTTCACCCCTCCACTTT. Translated, it gives CASSYGGQGSSPLHF.